Below, 10 T cell receptor beta chains from the same sample are listed, as sequenced in a study of blood T cell repertoires in COVID-19. The data were produced by immunoSEQ multiplex PCR, yet TCRdb's version contains in-frame clones alone and is incomplete. The sample contains some 150,000 clones, about 87% of which appear only once. Sequenced material: peripheral blood. Receptors were obtained from a human donor in a cohort sampled during active COVID-19.

The chain carries TRBV5-1 and TRBJ1-2; 11 nucleotides match TRBD1. From germline, CDR1 is SGHRS and CDR2 YFSETQ. V shed 3 bases, J shed 9 bases, and the junction held 7 bases outside the gene matches. The CDR3 totals 14 residues. In DNA, the CDR3 is TGCGCCAGCAGCTCCGGACAGGGGGCGCGTAGCTACACCTTC. The encoded protein is CASSSGQGARSYTF.

This clone was detected many times. The chain recombines TRBV5-6 with TRBJ1-2; TRBD1 aligns across 8 bases. CDR1 is SGHDT, CDR2 YYEEEE, per germline. The CDR3 loop spans 14 amino acids. V shed 6 bases and J 2 bases; nucleotides not matched to a gene: 6. CDR3 DNA: TGTGCCAGCAACAGGGGGACCAACAACTATGGCTACACCTTC. Protein product: CASNRGTNNYGYTF. Together with reference TRBV5-6 and TRBJ1-2, the CDR3 gives the full variable domain: DAGVTQSPTHLIKTRGQQVTLRCSPKSGHDTVSWYQQALGQGPQFIFQYYEEEERQRGNFPDRFSGHQFPNYSSELNVNALLLGDSALYLCASNRGTNNYGYTFGSGTRLTVV.

V and J are TRBV5-1 and TRBJ1-1; unclear D gene. Between the trimmed V and J ends, which lost 2 bases and 1 base, there was a span of 6 bases. Germline-derived CDR1 and CDR2 are SGHRS and YFSETQ. This CDR3 comprises 13 residues. The CDR3 protein is CASSFRPNTEAFF. The CDR3 DNA follows: TGCGCCAGCAGCTTCAGGCCGAACACTGAAGCTTTCTTT.

The chain is built from TRBV6-2 or TRBV6-3 and TRBJ2-7; the D gene is possibly TRBD2 (6 bases). Germline loops: CDR1 MNHEY, CDR2 SVGEGT. The CDR3 consists of 13 residues. The V end lost 5 bases, the J end lost 5 bases, and 13 bases lay between the germline ends. CDR3 in DNA: TGTGCCAGCAGTGCCTCGGGGAGGAACGAGCAGTACGTC. This codes for CASSASGRNEQYV.

This chain links TRBV14 with TRBJ2-1, with TRBD2 matching 7 bases. With V trimmed by 5 bases and J by 6 bases, 10 bases remained unmatched. This CDR3 is 15 amino acids long. Germline values: CDR1 SGHDN, CDR2 FVKESK. CDR3 sequence reads: CASSFRLRGSNEQFF. The CDR3 DNA is TGTGCCAGCAGCTTCCGACTGCGCGGGAGCAATGAGCAGTTCTTC.

V usage is TRBV5-1 and J usage is TRBJ1-1; D remains unclear. CDR3 size: 14 residues. V gave up 1 base and J gave up 5 bases, with 12 bases separating them. Germline assignment: CDR1 SGHRS and CDR2 YFSETQ. The CDR3 bases are TGCGCCAGCAGCTTGTATCCCACGGGGACTGAAGCTTTCTTT. This gives the protein CASSLYPTGTEAFF.

V usage is TRBV30 and J usage is TRBJ1-3; the match to TRBD1 covers 7 bases. Trimming removed 2 bases from V and 5 bases from J; junction bases left unmatched: 12. The CDR3 has 16 residues. CDR1 is GTSNPN, CDR2 SVGIG, per germline (reference sequence). CDR3 protein: CAWSYLGRGQRNTIYF. As DNA, the CDR3 is TGTGCCTGGAGTTACCTCGGGCGGGGACAGAGAAACACCATATATTTT.

This chain links TRBV6-6 with TRBJ1-2, with 11 bases lining up with TRBD1. The germline V gene encodes CDR1 MNHNY and CDR2 SVGAGI (reference sequence). V lost 5 bases to trimming and J lost 12 bases; unmatched junction nucleotides: 8. This CDR3 spans 13 amino acids. CDR3 sequence reads: CASSRGQGADNTF. CDR3 DNA: TGTGCCAGCAGTCGCGGACAGGGGGCAGATAACACCTTC.

This chain joins TRBV20-1 and TRBJ1-2; 9 positions agree with TRBD1. The trim removed 3 bases at V and 8 bases at J, leaving 10 bases unmatched. There are 14 residues in the CDR3. The germline V gene encodes CDR1 DFQATT and CDR2 SNEGSKA (reference sequence). DNA of the CDR3: TGCAGTGCTAGTAATCCCGGGACAGGGAACGGCTACACCTTC. Its protein is CSASNPGTGNGYTF.

The chain joins TRBV6-5 to TRBJ2-3; 13 bases align to TRBD2. CDR1 and CDR2 from the germline V gene are MNHEY and SVGAGI. J was trimmed by 4 bases and V by 3 bases; bases with no gene match: 4. The CDR3 is made up of 16 amino acids. In DNA, the CDR3 is TGTGCCAGCAGTTATCTGACTAGCGGGAGGCCAGATACGCAGTATTTT. Translation gives CASSYLTSGRPDTQYF.